What follows describes a single T cell receptor (beta chain). Libraries were prepared by immunoSEQ multiplex PCR; TCRdb keeps only in-frame clonotypes and omits some of them. The sample comprises 130,000 to 150,000 clones, about 82% of which are singletons, and under 3% rests with the top ten. This entry comes from a study of blood T cell repertoires in COVID-19. Overall study context: From the United States, Italy and Spain came samples of acute and convalescent COVID-19. Sample material is recorded as cDNA or gDNA derived from T cells, B-cell-depleted T cells, or PBMCs.

The CDR3 runs to 17 residues. The J segment lost 0 bases and the V segment lost 5 bases, leaving 11 bases of the junction unmatched. Germline assignment: CDR1 SGHAT and CDR2 FQNNGV. Sequenced: peripheral blood. The TCR originated in a woman in her thirties or forties with active or convalescent COVID-19. The genes are TRBV11-2 and TRBJ1-2; 8 positions match TRBD1. The CDR3 nucleotides are TGTGCCAGCAGCCCAGAACAGGGACAGGCTACTAACTATGGCTACACCTTC. Residues: CASSPEQGQATNYGYTF.